This T cell receptor beta chain was obtained from a study of regulatory T cells in long-lasting Graves disease (dated by TCRdb to 2020 to 2023). Notes on the research overall: Persistent Graves' disease was defined as persistently positive TSH receptor autoantibodies together with antithyroid drug treatment for over 5 years. Peripheral blood TCR sequencing and RNA sequencing compared persistent Graves' disease patients with newly diagnosed Graves' disease patients. Persistent Graves' disease patients in the clinical cohort had taken antithyroid drugs for about 9.7 years on average. The study was registered as a clinical trial and conducted in China. TCR sequencing covered some 13 persistent and some 20 newly diagnosed Graves' disease patients, some 35 samples in total. Study-level results and caveats: As a limitation, the authors acknowledged that the small sample size may reduce accuracy. Lower TCR Shannon entropy and fewer highly expanded clones were observed in persistent Graves' disease patients than in newly diagnosed patients, which suggested clonal expansion. Sequencing and analysis were limited to the TCR beta chain. Only peripheral blood was studied, because thyroid tissue, the primary lesion, was inaccessible. A larger number of public clonotypes was shared among persistent patients (around 2,500) than among newly diagnosed patients (more than 850). TRBV28, TRBJ1-2 and TRBJ2-5 were preferentially used in persistent disease, while TRBV20-1 and TRBJ2-1 were favored in newly diagnosed disease.

This clonotype has more than one count but fewer than ten. The specificity of this receptor is unknown. The sample holds no much larger clone one base away, and base qualities are not on file. Library preparation employed multiplex PCR. The sequencer listed for this sample is Illumina HiSeq 4000. iRepertoire HTBI primers and Arm-PCR amplification of CDR3 regions were used to construct TCR beta libraries. PCR products were gel purified before sequencing. Per the original workflow: Gene usage analysis of CDR3 amino acid clonotypes relied on the approximately 68 TRBV and 15 or so TRBJ segments identified across samples. Filtered high-quality paired reads were merged into contigs using COPE and FqMerger. BLAST was used to align contigs to IMGT TRBV, TRBD and TRBJ reference genes, and CDR3 was defined according to IMGT. Any clonotype with a frequency above 0.1% was counted as a highly expanded clone. Shannon entropy served as the measure of repertoire diversity, while the Gini coefficient captured V-J evenness. Clonotypes shared by more than one individual were considered public. Clones were called with MiXCR by TCRdb after fastp trimmed the public reads at Q25, and only in-frame beta chains were retained. Each entry is one CDR3 protein sequence, shown with its most common DNA and genes. TCRdb's processing, not the study's, gives the V and J calls here. Recorded for this sample are around 510,000 distinct CDR3 sequences; less than 25% of them occurred a single time. 6.5% to 8% of the sample lies in the top ten.

The germline V gene supplies CDR1 SGHVS and CDR2 FQNEAQ. V is cut by 0 bases and J by 10 bases, and the space between the germline ends is 13 bases. The CDR3 goes from the cysteine to the phenylalanine over 14 residues. Only the CDR3 region is kept as DNA, spanning 42 bases read in frame from base 1. The intended sense of this specimen's time point label: persistent/refractory GD, antithyroid drugs over 5 years with positive TRAb. For both TCR sequencing and RNA sequencing, RNA was extracted from PBMCs using TRIzol. Graves' disease was diagnosed according to American Thyroid Association guidelines. Patients for the study were recruited at an endocrinology department in Xi'an, China. Each patient gave about 8.1 milliliters of peripheral blood, collected in an EDTA anticoagulant tube. Ficoll Paque Plus density gradient separation was used to isolate PBMCs, and no further T cell sorting was done. An Agilent 2100 Bioanalyzer and agarose gel were used to assess RNA quality, and a NanoDrop 2000 was used to measure RNA concentration.

Here the sequenced sample was peripheral blood mononuclear cells (PBMCs), taken when the disease was refractory, from a patient treated with antithyroid drugs. The sequence was collected from a female donor with Graves disease. The chain joins TRBV7-8 to TRBJ1-5, with an unclear D gene assignment. The DNA sequence follows: TGTGCCAGCAGCTTAGCGGGTGGGGTTCGTCCCCAGCATTTT. Its protein product is CASSLAGGVRPQHF.